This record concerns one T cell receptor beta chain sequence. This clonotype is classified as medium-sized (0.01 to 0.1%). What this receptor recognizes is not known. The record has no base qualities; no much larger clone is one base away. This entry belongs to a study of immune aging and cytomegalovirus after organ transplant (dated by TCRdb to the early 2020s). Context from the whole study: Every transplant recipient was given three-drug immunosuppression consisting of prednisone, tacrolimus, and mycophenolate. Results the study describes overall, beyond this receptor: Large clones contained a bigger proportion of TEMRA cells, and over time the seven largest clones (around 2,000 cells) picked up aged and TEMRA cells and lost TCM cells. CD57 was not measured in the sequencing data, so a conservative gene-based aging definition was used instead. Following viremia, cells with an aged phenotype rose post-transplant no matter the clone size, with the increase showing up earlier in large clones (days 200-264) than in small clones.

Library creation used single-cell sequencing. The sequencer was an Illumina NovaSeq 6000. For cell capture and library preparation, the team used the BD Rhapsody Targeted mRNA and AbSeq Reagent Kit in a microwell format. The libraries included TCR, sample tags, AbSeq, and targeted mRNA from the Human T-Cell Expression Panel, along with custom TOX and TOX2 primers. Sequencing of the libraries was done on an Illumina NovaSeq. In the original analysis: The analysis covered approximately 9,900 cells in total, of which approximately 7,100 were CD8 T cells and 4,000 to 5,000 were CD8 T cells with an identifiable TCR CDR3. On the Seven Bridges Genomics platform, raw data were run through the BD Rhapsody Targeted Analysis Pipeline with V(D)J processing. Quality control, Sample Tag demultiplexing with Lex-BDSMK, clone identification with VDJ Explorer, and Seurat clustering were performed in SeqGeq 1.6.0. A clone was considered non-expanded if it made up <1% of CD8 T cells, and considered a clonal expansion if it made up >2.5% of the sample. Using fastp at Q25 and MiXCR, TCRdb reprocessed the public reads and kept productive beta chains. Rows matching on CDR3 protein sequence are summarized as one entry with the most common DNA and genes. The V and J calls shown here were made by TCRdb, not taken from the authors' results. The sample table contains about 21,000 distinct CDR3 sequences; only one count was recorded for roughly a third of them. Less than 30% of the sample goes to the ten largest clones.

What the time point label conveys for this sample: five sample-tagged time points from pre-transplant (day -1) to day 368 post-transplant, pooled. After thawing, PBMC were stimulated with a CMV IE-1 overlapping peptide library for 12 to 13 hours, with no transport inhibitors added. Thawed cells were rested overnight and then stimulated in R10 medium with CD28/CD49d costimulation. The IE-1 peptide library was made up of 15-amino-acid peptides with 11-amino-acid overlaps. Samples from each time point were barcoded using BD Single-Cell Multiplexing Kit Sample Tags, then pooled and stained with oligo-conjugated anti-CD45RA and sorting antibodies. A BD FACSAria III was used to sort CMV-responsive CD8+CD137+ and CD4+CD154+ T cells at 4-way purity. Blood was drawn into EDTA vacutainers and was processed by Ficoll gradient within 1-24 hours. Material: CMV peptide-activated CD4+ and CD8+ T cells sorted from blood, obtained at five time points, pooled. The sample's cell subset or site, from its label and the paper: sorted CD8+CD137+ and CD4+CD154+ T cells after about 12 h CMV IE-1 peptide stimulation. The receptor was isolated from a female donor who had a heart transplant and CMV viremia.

The CDR3 region has the sequence CASTRPQGAEAFF. In nucleotides, the sequence is TGTGCCAGCACCAGGCCTCAAGGGGCTGAAGCTTTCTTT. This sequence uses TRBV7-9 and TRBJ1-1; tentative D gene TRBD1, with 5 bases matching. Taken from cysteine to phenylalanine, the CDR3 has 13 residues. Only the CDR3 portion is preserved as DNA: 39 bases, with reading frame beginning at the first base. Trimming removed 7 bases from V and 6 bases from J, leaving 15 bases between the germline ends. CDR1 and CDR2 are drawn from the germline V gene (reference sequence): SEHNR, FQNEAQ.